This is a list of T cell receptor beta chains from one sample in a study of T cell responses to AZD1222 COVID-19 vaccine. Data came from immunoSEQ multiplex PCR; TCRdb stores just in-frame clones and leaves some out. The repertoire holds over 130,000 clones, with 80% to 95% as singletons. The sample consisted of peripheral blood, taken 28 days after the second AZD1222 dose. All receptors come from an adult who received the AZD1222 COVID-19 vaccine. Each CDR3 is given with its conserved first and last residue. A D gene is named only where the DNA matches it firmly. Not all rows give a size; the values are once, few, many and, for expanded clones, a class.

d_call	v_call	clone_size	j_call	cdr3_nt	cdr3_aa
NA	TRBV3-1/TRBV3-2	NA	TRBJ2-1	TGTGCCAGCAGCCAAGATAACTACCCCGGGGATGAGCAGTTCTTC	CASSQDNYPGDEQFF
TRBD2	TRBV6-2/TRBV6-3	NA	TRBJ2-3	TGTGCCAGCAGCCCCGGGACTAGCAAACATACGCAGTATTTT	CASSPGTSKHTQYF
NA	TRBV7-8	NA	TRBJ1-4	TGTGCCAGCAGCTACCTTGGACACGGAAAACTGTTTTTT	CASSYLGHGKLFF
NA	TRBV7-6	NA	TRBJ2-7	TGTGCCAGCAGCTCGCAGGCTAGACTCGAGCAGTACTTC	CASSSQARLEQYF
TRBD2	TRBV7-2	NA	TRBJ2-1	TGTGCCAGCAGCTTAGCGCCGGGGGAGGGCAACCCAGAGCAGTTCTTC	CASSLAPGEGNPEQFF
NA	TRBV6-6	NA	TRBJ2-7	TGTGCCAGCAGTCACGGGGAGTCTCCCGGCGAGCAGTACTTC	CASSHGESPGEQYF
NA	TRBV5-5	NA	TRBJ2-1	TGTGCCAGCAGCTCGTCCGAGAAAAGTCCCGGTGAGCAGTTCTTC	CASSSSEKSPGEQFF
NA	TRBV12-3/TRBV12-4	NA	TRBJ2-7	TGTGCCAGCGCCGAGCGGAACACCTACGAGCAGTACTTC	CASAERNTYEQYF
NA	TRBV7-6	NA	TRBJ1-6	TGTGCCAGCAGGCAGCCGCGGGCTGCTAATTCACCCCTCCACTTT	CASRQPRAANSPLHF
NA	TRBV4-3	NA	TRBJ1-5	TGCGCCAGCAGCCAAGAGTACAGTTATAGCAATCAGCCCCAGCATTTT	CASSQEYSYSNQPQHF
NA	TRBV6-5	NA	TRBJ2-2	TGTGCCAGCAGTTTCAGCACCGGGGAGCTGTTTTTT	CASSFSTGELFF
NA	TRBV6-6	NA	TRBJ1-3	TGTGCCAGCAGTTATGTTCAGGTCTCTGGAAACACCATATATTTT	CASSYVQVSGNTIYF
NA	TRBV5-6	NA	TRBJ1-5	TGTGCCAGCAGCCTCGGACACTACAATCAGCCCCAGCATTTT	CASSLGHYNQPQHF
TRBD2	TRBV9	NA	TRBJ2-2	TGTGCCAACGGGGACAGACTAAACCGGACTAGCGGTTACAACACCGGGGAGCTGTTTTTT	CANGDRLNRTSGYNTGELFF
NA	TRBV5-4	NA	TRBJ1-3	TGTGCCAGCAAGAGAGGTCAGGAGGGAAACACCATATATTTT	CASKRGQEGNTIYF
NA	TRBV29-1	few	TRBJ2-7	TGCAGCGTTGGGTTATCGGGCTACGAGCAGTACTTC	CSVGLSGYEQYF
TRBD1	TRBV5-1	NA	TRBJ1-1	TGCGCCAGCAGCTTAGGACAGGGAGGTTCTGAAGCTTTCTTT	CASSLGQGGSEAFF
NA	TRBV18	NA	TRBJ1-4	TGTGCCAGCTCACCACCCCGGGGGACGGCTCGCGGCACTAATGAAAAACTGTTTTTT	CASSPPRGTARGTNEKLFF
TRBD2	TRBV4-2	NA	TRBJ2-3	TGTGCCAGCAGCCAAGATCCTAGCGGGAACACAGATACGCAGTATTTT	CASSQDPSGNTDTQYF
NA	TRBV5-8	NA	TRBJ2-6	TGTGCCAGCAGCTTCGGGGTGGAGCCAGTCTCTGGGGCCAACGTCCTGACTTTC	CASSFGVEPVSGANVLTF
NA	TRBV12-3/TRBV12-4	NA	TRBJ1-5	TGTGCCAGCAGTCAGGAGTCTGGTCAGCCCCAGCATTTT	CASSQESGQPQHF
NA	TRBV15	NA	TRBJ1-1	TGTGCCACCAGCAGAGAAACACCTCAGGGCGCTTTCTTT	CATSRETPQGAFF
NA	TRBV9	NA	TRBJ1-6	TGTGCCAGCAGCGTACGGTGGGGGTCACCCCTCCACTTT	CASSVRWGSPLHF
NA	TRBV7-2	NA	TRBJ2-1	TGTGCCAGCAGCTGGAGGGGGGACGGTGAGCAGTTCTTC	CASSWRGDGEQFF
NA	TRBV5-1	NA	TRBJ2-7	TGCGCCAGCAGCTTGGAGGGGACGGCCCCCGGGCAGTACTTC	CASSLEGTAPGQYF
NA	TRBV6-5	NA	TRBJ2-7	TGTGCCAGCAGCCAAAGACTAGTGCCCTACGAGCAGTACTTC	CASSQRLVPYEQYF
TRBD1	TRBV4-3	NA	TRBJ2-3	TGCGCCAGCAGCCACCTAGGACAGGGCGTTTTGGCAGATACGCAGTATTTT	CASSHLGQGVLADTQYF
TRBD1	TRBV6-5	NA	TRBJ2-7	TGTGCCAGCGGAAGGCGGACAGGGGGCGACGAGCAGTACTTC	CASGRRTGGDEQYF
TRBD1	TRBV5-1	NA	TRBJ1-1	TGCGCCAGCAGCCGCCACGGGACAGGGGGAGACACTGAAGCTTTCTTT	CASSRHGTGGDTEAFF
NA	TRBV19	few	TRBJ1-3	TGTGCCAGTAGTATTGGGAGGGACTCGTCTGGAAACACCATATATTTT	CASSIGRDSSGNTIYF
TRBD2	TRBV4-3	NA	TRBJ2-1	TGCGCCAGCAGCCAAGTTGGGATAGCGGGAGTGAGGAATGAGCAGTTCTTC	CASSQVGIAGVRNEQFF
NA	TRBV6-2/TRBV6-3	NA	TRBJ2-1	TGTGCCAGCAGTTACTTGACGGATTACAATGAGCAGTTCTTC	CASSYLTDYNEQFF
TRBD2	TRBV7-2	NA	TRBJ2-1	TGTGCCAGCAGCTCACGCGCCAGCGGGGGGATTTCCTACAATGAGCAGTTCTTC	CASSSRASGGISYNEQFF
TRBD1	TRBV6-5	NA	TRBJ1-4	TGTGCCAGCAGTCGTGGACAGGGGTGGGAAAAACTGTTTTTT	CASSRGQGWEKLFF
TRBD2	TRBV2	NA	TRBJ2-7	TGTGCCAGCAGCGTAAGCGGGAGGGGCTCCTACGAGCAGTACTTC	CASSVSGRGSYEQYF
NA	TRBV7-9	NA	TRBJ2-2	TGTGCCAGCAGCTCCGGGGGCGGCACCGGGGAGCTGTTTTTT	CASSSGGGTGELFF
NA	TRBV7-3	NA	TRBJ2-2	TGTGCCAGCAGCCCGATAGAAGGGGGGGAGCTGTTTTTT	CASSPIEGGELFF
NA	TRBV9	NA	TRBJ1-6	TGTGCCAGCAGCGCCCGCTCCAGGGATTCACCCCTCCACTTT	CASSARSRDSPLHF
NA	TRBV28	once	TRBJ1-5	TGTGCCAGCAGCAGTCCGACGCAACCGGGTCAGCCCCAGCATTTT	CASSSPTQPGQPQHF
NA	TRBV5-4	NA	TRBJ2-1	TGTGCCAGCAGCTCACAGGGCAATGAGCAGTTCTTC	CASSSQGNEQFF
TRBD2	TRBV27	NA	TRBJ2-3	TGTGCCAGCAGTTTATCGGCTAGCGGGCCCCCAGATACGCAGTATTTT	CASSLSASGPPDTQYF
TRBD2	TRBV9	NA	TRBJ2-4	TGTGCCAGCAGCGTCGATAGCGGGTGGGACATTCAGTACTTC	CASSVDSGWDIQYF
NA	TRBV27	NA	TRBJ2-2	TGTGCCAGCAGTTACGCCCAACCGGGGGGGGAGCTGTTTTTT	CASSYAQPGGELFF
NA	TRBV10-3	NA	TRBJ1-2	TGTGCCATCAGGACGATGGGGGGGGACGGCTACACCTTC	CAIRTMGGDGYTF
NA	TRBV12-3/TRBV12-4	NA	TRBJ1-1	TGTGCCAGCAGTTACGAGACAAGAGGTGCTTTCTTT	CASSYETRGAFF
TRBD2	TRBV6-2/TRBV6-3	NA	TRBJ2-5	TGTGCCAGCAGTTGGACTAGCGGCCAAGAGACCCAGTACTTC	CASSWTSGQETQYF
NA	TRBV19	once	TRBJ2-5	TGTGCCAGTAGTATCCTGGGGATGACTGGAGAGACCCAGTACTTC	CASSILGMTGETQYF
NA	TRBV25-1	once	TRBJ2-1	TGTGCCAGCAGTGATCCTAGGGGGGGTGAGCAGTTCTTC	CASSDPRGGEQFF
NA	TRBV4-1	NA	TRBJ2-1	TGCGCCAGCAGCCAAGATGGGATACTATACAATGAGCAGTTCTTC	CASSQDGILYNEQFF
NA	TRBV7-9	NA	TRBJ2-3	TGTGCCAGCAGCTTTGGGGCGGAACACACAGATACGCAGTATTTT	CASSFGAEHTDTQYF
NA	TRBV9	NA	TRBJ1-5	TGTGCCAGCAGCCCGGGGGGCACGGGACTCAATCAGCCCCAGCATTTT	CASSPGGTGLNQPQHF
NA	TRBV21-1	once	TRBJ2-7	TGTGCCAGCAGCAAAGTCTGGGCGGGGGAGCAGTACTTC	CASSKVWAGEQYF
NA	TRBV29-1	NA	TRBJ2-5	TGCAGCGTTGAATCTAGCGATGGGGCTCCTTGGCGTCAAGAGACCCAGTACTTC	CSVESSDGAPWRQETQYF
NA	TRBV5-6	NA	TRBJ1-5	TGTGCCAGCAGCACTGGACAGACGAATCAGCCCCAGCATTTT	CASSTGQTNQPQHF
TRBD1	TRBV29-1	NA	TRBJ2-5	TGCAGCGTTGCCAGGGACAGGGCCTCTCAAGAGACCCAGTACTTC	CSVARDRASQETQYF